This T cell receptor (beta chain) was profiled in a study of CD8 T cells in ankylosing spondylitis. This clonotype was seen ten or more times. Its antigen is not identified. Study-level findings and limits: A subset of motif variants has previously been described in the synovial fluid and blood of reactive arthritis.

The V segment lost 0 bases and the J segment 1 base; nucleotides outside the gene matches: 5. Per germline, CDR1 SEHNR and CDR2 FQNEAQ (reference sequence). CDR3 length: 17 amino acids. Libraries for TCR beta were made by quantitative 5'-RACE with molecular barcodes. MiXCR was run by TCRdb on the 5' RACE reads, yielding one entry per CDR3 protein. The sample lists around 35,000 distinct CDR3 sequences, 13% occurring once. The sample consisted of synovial fluid, either unsorted or a sorted T cell fraction (not recorded which). The chain links TRBV7-9 to TRBJ2-1, with TRBD2 matching 8 bases. This sequence originates from a male donor with ankylosing spondylitis. CDR3 sequence: CASSLALRGGSYNEQFF. The CDR3 DNA sequence: TGTGCCAGCAGCTTAGCGCTCCGGGGGGGATCCTACAATGAGCAGTTCTTC.